These T cell receptor beta chains were read from a single sample in a study of human T cells and chemical hapten exposure. In TCRdb, the RACE reads were re-called with MiXCR into one record per CDR3 protein. The data contain about 85,000 distinct CDR3 sequences, about 8.5% of them singletons. This specimen consisted of whole blood, obtained in connection with sensitization to the hapten diphenylcyclopropenone (DPC). These receptors were obtained from a man aged 35-49 years with alopecia areata. Some clones in this sample may be carry-over from other donors' samples. CDR3s include the opening cysteine and the closing phenylalanine or tryptophan. A D gene is named only where the DNA matches it firmly. Where a row states a size, it is once, few, many or the class of an expanded clone; other rows omit it.

J	length	V	size	D	CDR3
TRBJ2-1	12	TRBV10-3	few	-	CAISESYNEQFF
TRBJ2-5	14	TRBV29-1	many	TRBD1	CSVEGGTGAETQYF
TRBJ2-3	14	TRBV18	-	-	CASRRAPNTDTQYF
TRBJ1-1	14	TRBV7-9	many	-	CASSNYRLNTEAFF
TRBJ2-1	18	TRBV11-1	-	TRBD2	CASSGLAGVWGSYNEQFF
TRBJ1-4	13	TRBV29-1	many	-	CSVERQGGEKLFF
TRBJ1-4	14	TRBV20-1	many	-	CSARVEGKNEKLFF
TRBJ2-4	14	TRBV7-2	-	TRBD2	CASSSPSGRDIQYF
TRBJ2-7	15	TRBV3-1	few	-	CASSPLGGTTYEQYF
TRBJ2-1	15	TRBV6-2/TRBV6-3	-	TRBD2	CASSPLAGALEEQFF
TRBJ2-6	16	TRBV11-3	few	-	CASSLESSPGANVLTF
TRBJ2-5	14	TRBV10-3	-	-	CAISEPTDEETQYF
TRBJ1-2	14	TRBV29-1	few	-	CSVEDPNQGFGYTF
TRBJ2-7	16	TRBV4-3	-	TRBD2	CASSQDDSSGSYEQYF
TRBJ2-4	18	TRBV7-2	many	-	CASSLLALQGVAKNIQYF
TRBJ1-5	15	TRBV6-5	many	-	CASKVREYSNQPQHF
TRBJ1-6	14	TRBV3-1	few	TRBD1	CASSLQGLNSPLHF
TRBJ2-3	15	TRBV12-3/TRBV12-4	many	-	CASSLWGGGTDTQYF
TRBJ2-1	13	TRBV12-3/TRBV12-4	many	-	CASSLAEGGEQFF
TRBJ1-6	16	TRBV30	few	-	CAWSVSLKRSSSPLHF
TRBJ1-5	16	TRBV7-2	many	TRBD1	CASSLARQGGRQPQHF
TRBJ2-5	16	TRBV5-1	few	TRBD2	CASTGGGVFGQETQYF
TRBJ2-3	14	TRBV10-3	many	TRBD1	CAISTGGSTDTQYF
TRBJ1-5	15	TRBV4-2	-	TRBD1	CASSQEGRGTQPQHF
TRBJ2-2	16	TRBV29-1	many	-	CSVTSSRGSNTGELFF
TRBJ2-7	14	TRBV20-1	few	-	CSARDNKGRWEQYF
TRBJ1-3	11	TRBV20-1	-	TRBD1	CSARSPAGGYF
TRBJ2-3	15	TRBV20-1	many	-	CSAPYTSASTDTQYF
TRBJ2-3	17	TRBV7-2	few	TRBD2	CASSSGLAGGGADTQYF
TRBJ2-3	18	TRBV28	-	TRBD2	CASSLILGSSGSTDTQYF
TRBJ2-3	14	TRBV10-3	many	TRBD1	CAIRGQGGTDTQYF
TRBJ2-5	14	TRBV19	few	TRBD1	CASSLGTGQETQYF
TRBJ2-3	17	TRBV7-2	few	TRBD2	CASSDGTSGSRADTQYF
TRBJ2-7	15	TRBV7-2	many	TRBD2	CASTPSSGSSYEQYF
TRBJ2-3	16	TRBV30	-	TRBD2	CAWSQKAGGRTDTQYF
TRBJ2-2	13	TRBV6-2/TRBV6-3	-	-	CASGKGSTGGLFF
TRBJ2-1	16	TRBV12-3/TRBV12-4	-	-	CASRGPEAGYHNEQFF
TRBJ2-3	11	TRBV30	many	-	CAWGTGNTQYF
TRBJ2-3	13	TRBV20-1	many	TRBD1	CSADDRGTDTQYF
TRBJ1-6	18	TRBV7-9	few	TRBD1	CASSSIAGQAQLGSPLHF
TRBJ1-4	16	TRBV28	-	TRBD1	CASSSDREAANEKLFF
TRBJ1-4	13	TRBV11-2	-	-	CASSPRRNEKLFF